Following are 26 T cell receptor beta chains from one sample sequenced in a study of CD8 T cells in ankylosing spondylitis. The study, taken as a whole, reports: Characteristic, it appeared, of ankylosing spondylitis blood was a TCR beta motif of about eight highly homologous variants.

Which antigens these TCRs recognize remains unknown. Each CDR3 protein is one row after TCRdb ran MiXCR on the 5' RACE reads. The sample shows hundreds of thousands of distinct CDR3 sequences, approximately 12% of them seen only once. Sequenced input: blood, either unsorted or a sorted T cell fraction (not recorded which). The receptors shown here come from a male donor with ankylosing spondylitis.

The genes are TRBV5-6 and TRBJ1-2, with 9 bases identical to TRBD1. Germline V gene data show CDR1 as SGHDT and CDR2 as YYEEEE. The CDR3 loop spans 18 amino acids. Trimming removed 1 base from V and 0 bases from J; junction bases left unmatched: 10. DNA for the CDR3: TGTGCCAGCAGCTTGCGTTACAGGGGGCAGAAAACTAACTATGGCTACACCTTC. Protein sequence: CASSLRYRGQKTNYGYTF.

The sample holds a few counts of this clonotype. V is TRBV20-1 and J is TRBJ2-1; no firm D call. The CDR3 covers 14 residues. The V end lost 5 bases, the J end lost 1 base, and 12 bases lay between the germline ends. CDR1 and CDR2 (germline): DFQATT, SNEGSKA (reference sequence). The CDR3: CSACCPNSYNEQFF. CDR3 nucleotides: TGCAGTGCTTGCTGTCCTAATTCCTACAATGAGCAGTTCTTC.

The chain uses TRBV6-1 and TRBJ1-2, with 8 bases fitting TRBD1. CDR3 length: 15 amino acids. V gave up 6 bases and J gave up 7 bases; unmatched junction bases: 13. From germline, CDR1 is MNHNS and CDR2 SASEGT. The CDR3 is CASSWTGSPIRGYTF. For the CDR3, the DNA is TGTGCCAGCAGCTGGACAGGGTCCCCTATTCGTGGCTACACCTTC.

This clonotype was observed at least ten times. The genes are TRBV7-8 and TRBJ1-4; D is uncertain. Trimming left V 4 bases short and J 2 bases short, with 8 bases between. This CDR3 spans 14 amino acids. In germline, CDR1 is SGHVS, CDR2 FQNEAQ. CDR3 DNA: TGTGCCAGCAGCTCTAAGCCGACTAATGAAAAACTGTTTTTT. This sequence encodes CASSSKPTNEKLFF.

CDR3: CASSSLGVPPRETQYF. For the CDR3, the DNA is TGTGCCAGCAGTTCCTTGGGGGTGCCCCCAAGAGAGACCCAGTACTTC. The chain carries TRBV6-5 and TRBJ2-5; tentatively, D is TRBD1 or TRBD2 (5 bases each). The CDR3 totals 16 residues. Germline V gene data show CDR1 as MNHEY and CDR2 as SVGAGI. V lost 4 bases and J 4 bases, leaving 19 bases between the germline ends.

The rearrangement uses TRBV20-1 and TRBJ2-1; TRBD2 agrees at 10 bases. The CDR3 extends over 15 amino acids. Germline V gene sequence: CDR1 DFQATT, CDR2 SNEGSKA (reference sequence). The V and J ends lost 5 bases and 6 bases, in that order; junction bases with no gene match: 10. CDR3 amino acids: CSAPNGLAESNEQFF. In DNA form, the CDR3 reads TGCAGTGCTCCGAATGGACTAGCGGAATCCAATGAGCAGTTCTTC.

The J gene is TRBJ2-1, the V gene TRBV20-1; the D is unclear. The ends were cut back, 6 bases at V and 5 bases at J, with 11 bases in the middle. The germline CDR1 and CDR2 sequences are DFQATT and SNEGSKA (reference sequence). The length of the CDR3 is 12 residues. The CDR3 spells CSATLLDNEQFF. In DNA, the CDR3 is TGCAGTGCCACCCTTCTAGACAATGAGCAGTTCTTC.

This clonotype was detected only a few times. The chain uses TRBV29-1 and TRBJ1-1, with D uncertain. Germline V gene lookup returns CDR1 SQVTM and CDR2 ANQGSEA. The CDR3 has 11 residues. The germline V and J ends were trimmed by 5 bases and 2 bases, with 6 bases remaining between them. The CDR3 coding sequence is TGCAGCGTTAGGTTTAACACTGAAGCTTTCTTT. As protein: CSVRFNTEAFF.

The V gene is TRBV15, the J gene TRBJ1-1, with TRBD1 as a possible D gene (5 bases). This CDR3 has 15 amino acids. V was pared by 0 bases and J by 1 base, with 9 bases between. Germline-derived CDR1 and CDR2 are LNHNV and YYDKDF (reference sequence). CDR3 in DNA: TGTGCCACCAGCAGAGATTGGGGCAGGAACACTGAAGCTTTCTTT. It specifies CATSRDWGRNTEAFF.

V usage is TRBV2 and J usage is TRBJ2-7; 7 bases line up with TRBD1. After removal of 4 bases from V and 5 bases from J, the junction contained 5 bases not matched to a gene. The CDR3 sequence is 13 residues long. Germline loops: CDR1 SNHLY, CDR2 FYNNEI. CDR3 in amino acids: CASSGDRLNEQYF. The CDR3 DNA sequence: TGTGCCAGCAGTGGGGACAGATTGAACGAGCAGTACTTC.

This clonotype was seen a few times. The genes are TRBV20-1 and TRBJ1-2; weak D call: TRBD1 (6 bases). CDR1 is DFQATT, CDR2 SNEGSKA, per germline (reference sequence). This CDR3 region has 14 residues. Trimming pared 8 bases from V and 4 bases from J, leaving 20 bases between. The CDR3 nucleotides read TGCAGTAACAAAAAGGGGGGAGTTAGCTATGGCTACACCTTC. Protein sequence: CSNKKGGVSYGYTF.

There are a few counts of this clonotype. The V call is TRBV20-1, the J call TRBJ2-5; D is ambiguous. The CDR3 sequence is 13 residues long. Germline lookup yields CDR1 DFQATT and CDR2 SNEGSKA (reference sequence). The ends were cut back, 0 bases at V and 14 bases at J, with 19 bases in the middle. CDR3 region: CSARDPVLGPGYF. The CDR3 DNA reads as TGCAGTGCTAGAGATCCCGTACTTGGGCCCGGCTACTTC.

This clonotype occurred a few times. CDR3 region: CATSLRPTQGDTQYF. The CDR3 DNA is TGTGCCACCAGCCTAAGGCCGACGCAGGGAGATACGCAGTATTTT. This sequence joins TRBV15 and TRBJ2-3, with TRBD1 as a possible D gene (5 bases). The germline V gene has CDR1 LNHNV and CDR2 YYDKDF (reference sequence). V was clipped by 5 bases and J by 5 bases, with 17 bases between them. CDR3 length: 15 amino acids.

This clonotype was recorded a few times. CDR3 sequence: CASSRDRGDPLLLAQHF. CDR3 DNA: TGTGCCAGCTCACGGGACAGGGGGGACCCGTTATTATTGGCCCAGCATTTT. This chain uses TRBV18 with TRBJ1-5; TRBD1 matches at 11 bases. Germline trimming cut 4 bases from V and 11 bases from J; bases unmatched to any gene: 16. The CDR3 extends over 17 amino acids. The germline V gene has CDR1 KGHSH and CDR2 LQKENI.

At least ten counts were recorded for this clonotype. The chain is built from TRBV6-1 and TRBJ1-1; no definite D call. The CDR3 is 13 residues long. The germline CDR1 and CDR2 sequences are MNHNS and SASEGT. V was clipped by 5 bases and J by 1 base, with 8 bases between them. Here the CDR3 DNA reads TGTGCCAGCAGTATAACAAGGAACACTGAAGCTTTCTTT. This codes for CASSITRNTEAFF.

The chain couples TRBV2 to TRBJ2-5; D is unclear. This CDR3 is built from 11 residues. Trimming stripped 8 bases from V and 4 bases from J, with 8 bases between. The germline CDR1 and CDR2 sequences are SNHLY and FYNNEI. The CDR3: CASQVLETQYF. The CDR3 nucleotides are TGTGCCAGCCAAGTTCTAGAGACCCAGTACTTC.

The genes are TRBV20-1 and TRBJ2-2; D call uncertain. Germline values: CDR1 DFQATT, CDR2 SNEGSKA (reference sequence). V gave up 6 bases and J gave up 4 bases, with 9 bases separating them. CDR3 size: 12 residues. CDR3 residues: CSAGRPTGELFF. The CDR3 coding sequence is TGCAGTGCCGGTCGTCCCACCGGGGAGCTGTTTTTT.

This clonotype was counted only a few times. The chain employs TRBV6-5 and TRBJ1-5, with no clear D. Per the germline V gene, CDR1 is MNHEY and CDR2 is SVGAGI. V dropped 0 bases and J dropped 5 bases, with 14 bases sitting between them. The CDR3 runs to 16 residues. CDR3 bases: TGTGCCAGCAGTTACTCCGGGGTTGGAGGGCATCAGCCCCAGCATTTT. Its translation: CASSYSGVGGHQPQHF.

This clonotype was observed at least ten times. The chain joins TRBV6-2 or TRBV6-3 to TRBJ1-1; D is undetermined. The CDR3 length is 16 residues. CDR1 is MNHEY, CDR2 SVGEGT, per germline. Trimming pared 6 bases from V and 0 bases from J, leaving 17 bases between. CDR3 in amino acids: CASSPLWGGVNTEAFF. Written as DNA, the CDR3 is TGTGCCAGCAGCCCCCTTTGGGGTGGGGTGAACACTGAAGCTTTCTTT.

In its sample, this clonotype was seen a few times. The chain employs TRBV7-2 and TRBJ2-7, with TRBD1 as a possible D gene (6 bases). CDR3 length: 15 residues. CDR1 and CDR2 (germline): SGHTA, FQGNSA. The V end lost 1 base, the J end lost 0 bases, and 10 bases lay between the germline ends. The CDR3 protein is CASSLGQGFSYEQYF. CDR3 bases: TGTGCCAGCAGCTTAGGTCAGGGGTTCTCCTACGAGCAGTACTTC.

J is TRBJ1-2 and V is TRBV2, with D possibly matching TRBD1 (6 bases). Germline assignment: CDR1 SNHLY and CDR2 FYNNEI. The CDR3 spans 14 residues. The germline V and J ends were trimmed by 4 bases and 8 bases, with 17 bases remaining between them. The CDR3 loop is CASSVRGQLLGYTF. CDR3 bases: TGTGCCAGCAGTGTAAGAGGACAGCTACTGGGCTACACCTTC.

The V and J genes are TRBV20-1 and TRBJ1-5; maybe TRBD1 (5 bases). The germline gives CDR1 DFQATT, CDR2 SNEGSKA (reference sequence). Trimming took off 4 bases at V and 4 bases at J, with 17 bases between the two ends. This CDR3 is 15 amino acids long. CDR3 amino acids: CSATRAGRGNQPQHF. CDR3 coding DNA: TGCAGTGCTACGAGGGCGGGTCGGGGGAATCAGCCCCAGCATTTT.

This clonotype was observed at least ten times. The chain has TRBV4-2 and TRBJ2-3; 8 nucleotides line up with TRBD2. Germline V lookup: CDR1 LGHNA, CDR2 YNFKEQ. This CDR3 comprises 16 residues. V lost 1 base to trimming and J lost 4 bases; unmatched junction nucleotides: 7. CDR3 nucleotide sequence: TGTGCCAGCAGCCAAGGCCAGAGACTAGCGTCAGATACGCAGTATTTT. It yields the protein CASSQGQRLASDTQYF.

CDR3 in amino acids: CASSAQGLQGETQYF. Here the CDR3 DNA reads TGTGCCAGCAGCGCTCAGGGGTTACAGGGAGAGACCCAGTACTTC. The chain is built from TRBV9 and TRBJ2-5; a weak D match, TRBD1 (6 bases). This CDR3 is 15 amino acids long. V was pared by 3 bases and J by 4 bases, with 16 bases between. Germline V gene lookup returns CDR1 SGDLS and CDR2 YYNGEE.

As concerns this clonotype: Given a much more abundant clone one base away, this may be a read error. CDR3 region: CCARDALAGATDTQYF. The CDR3 region has the DNA TGCTGTGCTAGAGATGCACTAGCGGGAGCCACAGATACGCAGTATTTT. This chain joins TRBV20-1 and TRBJ2-3; 11 bases are shared with TRBD2. From germline, CDR1 is DFQATT and CDR2 SNEGSKA (reference sequence). The CDR3 is made up of 16 amino acids.

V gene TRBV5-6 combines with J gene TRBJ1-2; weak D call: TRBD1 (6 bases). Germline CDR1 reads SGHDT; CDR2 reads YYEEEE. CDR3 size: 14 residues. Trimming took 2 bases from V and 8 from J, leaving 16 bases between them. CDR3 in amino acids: CASSLTVRGAGYTF. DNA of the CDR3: TGTGCCAGCAGCTTAACCGTCAGGGGAGCCGGCTACACCTTC.